The 20 T cell receptor beta chains below come from one sample, sequenced in a study of cytomegalovirus exposure and HLA in healthy donors. Researchers ran the PCR with 60 Vbeta and 13 Jbeta primers. Here immunoSEQ multiplex PCR was the method, and the copy in TCRdb shows in-frame clones only, minus some. The sample includes 100,000 to 150,000 clones, roughly 80% seen only once; the top ten take less than 3%. Material for sequencing was PBMCs. The receptors here all came from a man aged 25-45 years in good health and CMV-seronegative.

The rearrangement uses TRBV11-3 and TRBJ1-4; tentative D call: TRBD1 (6 bases). The CDR3 is made up of 18 amino acids. Per the germline V gene, CDR1 is SGHNT and CDR2 is YENEEA. Trimming removed 0 bases from V and 2 bases from J, with 16 bases in between. CDR3 bases: TGTGCCAGCAGCTTAGAAACGCGGGGGCGCGTTACTAATGAAAAACTGTTTTTT. Translation gives CASSLETRGRVTNEKLFF. The full variable domain, rest sourced from reference TRBV11-3 and TRBJ1-4, is EAGVVQSPRYKIIEKKQPVAFWCNPISGHNTLYWYLQNLGQGPELLIRYENEEAVDDSQLPKDRFSAERLKGVDSTLKIQPAELGDSAVYLCASSLETRGRVTNEKLFFGSGTQLSVL.

J is TRBJ2-5 and V is TRBV12-5; 13 bases align to TRBD2. Germline V gene sequence: CDR1 LGHNT, CDR2 FRNRAP. The CDR3 consists of 17 residues. V trimming: 6 bases; J trimming: 2 bases; junction bases outside the gene matches: 9. The CDR3 DNA follows: TGTGCTAGTGGACCTCTCGGGACTAGCGGGAAACAAGAGACCCAGTACTTC. Translating it yields CASGPLGTSGKQETQYF.

The chain uses TRBV7-6 and TRBJ2-1; 8 nucleotides match TRBD1. The J segment lost 6 bases and the V segment lost 1 base, leaving 8 bases of the junction unmatched. Germline lookup yields CDR1 SGHVS and CDR2 FNYEAQ. This CDR3 comprises 16 residues. The CDR3 nucleotides are TGTGCCAGCAGCTTAGAGCGGACAGGGATCGGCAATGAGCAGTTCTTC. Protein product: CASSLERTGIGNEQFF.

V gene TRBV7-9 combines with J gene TRBJ2-2; 7 positions match TRBD2. This CDR3 has 16 amino acids. V dropped 2 bases and J dropped 6; count of bases not matched to a gene: 9. Germline CDR1 SEHNR, CDR2 FQNEAQ (reference sequence). The CDR3 loop reads CASSLPLAGVAGELFF. CDR3 bases: TGTGCCAGCAGCTTACCTCTGGCGGGAGTGGCCGGGGAGCTGTTTTTT.

This clone was picked up a small number of times. The rearrangement joins TRBV4-1 to TRBJ2-7, with 7 bases identical to TRBD1. V gave up 3 bases and J gave up 2 bases; unmatched junction bases: 7. Germline V lookup: CDR1 MGHRA, CDR2 YSYEKL. The CDR3 has 15 residues. Written as DNA, the CDR3 is TGCGCCAGCAGCCACGACGGACAGGTTACCTACGAGCAGTACTTC. Amino acid sequence: CASSHDGQVTYEQYF.

CDR3 nucleotide sequence: TGTGCCAGCATCCCGGACGGGAAAAATTCACCCCTCCACTTT. This translates into CASIPDGKNSPLHF. V and J are TRBV7-9 and TRBJ1-6; D uncertain. Per the germline V gene, CDR1 is SEHNR and CDR2 is FQNEAQ (reference sequence). The CDR3 runs to 14 residues. With 7 bases removed from V and 7 bases from J, the gap between germline ends came to 14 bases.

V and J are TRBV6-6 and TRBJ1-1; tentative D call: TRBD1 (5 bases). Germline V CDR1 and CDR2: MNHNY, SVGAGI (reference sequence). The CDR3 has 14 amino acids. V was clipped by 5 bases and J by 2 bases, with 12 bases between them. The CDR3 region has the DNA TGTGCCAGCAGTCTCCAAGGGGTAAACACTGAAGCTTTCTTT. Translation: CASSLQGVNTEAFF.

A single count supports this clone. V usage is TRBV29-1 and J usage is TRBJ1-1; D uncertain. This CDR3 contains 11 residues. CDR1 SQVTM and CDR2 ANQGSEA come from the germline V gene. Trimming took 7 bases from V and 5 from J, leaving 11 bases between them. The CDR3 DNA sequence: TGCAGCGCCTCCCGGCGGACTGAAGCTTTCTTT. It yields the protein CSASRRTEAFF.

This clone was seen a single time. The V call is TRBV6-1, the J call TRBJ2-7; D call uncertain. The CDR3 is made up of 11 amino acids. V was cut by 8 bases and J by 4 bases, with 9 bases left in between. CDR1 and CDR2 from the germline V gene are MNHNS and SASEGT. In DNA form, the CDR3 reads TGTGCCAGCGAGGCAACTTACGAGCAGTACTTC. Protein: CASEATYEQYF.

CDR3 DNA: TGTGCCAGCAGTGACACTAGCGGCGAGCAGTTCTTC. It yields the protein CASSDTSGEQFF. The V gene is TRBV2, the J gene TRBJ2-1; TRBD2 matches 8 bases. CDR1 and CDR2 from the germline V gene are SNHLY and FYNNEI. CDR3 length: 12 amino acids. Trimming cost V 3 bases and J 10 bases; bases outside gene matches: 2. The whole variable domain, filled in from reference TRBV2 and TRBJ2-1, reads EPEVTQTPSHQVTQMGQEVILRCVPISNHLYFYWYRQILGQKVEFLVSFYNNEISEKSEIFDDQFSVERPDGSNFTLKIRSTKLEDSAMYFCASSDTSGEQFFGPGTRLTVL.

The V and J genes are TRBV5-1 and TRBJ2-6; D remains ambiguous. This CDR3 is built from 16 residues. With 0 bases removed from V and 4 bases from J, the gap between germline ends came to 11 bases. The V gene's germline CDR1 is SGHRS and CDR2 YFSETQ. CDR3 amino acids: CASSLVEVRGANVLTF. For the CDR3, the DNA is TGCGCCAGCAGCTTGGTAGAAGTACGGGGGGCCAACGTCCTGACTTTC.

This chain uses TRBV19 with TRBJ2-7; the D gene is possibly TRBD1 (6 bases). V was clipped by 3 bases and J by 3 bases, with 15 bases between them. The CDR3 consists of 15 residues. Germline V gene lookup returns CDR1 LNHDA and CDR2 SQIVND (reference sequence). The CDR3 region is CASSIQGMGDYEQYF. CDR3 coding DNA: TGTGCCAGTAGTATTCAGGGGATGGGAGACTACGAGCAGTACTTC.

V is TRBV28 and J is TRBJ1-5; TRBD1 might be the D (6 bases). The CDR3 runs to 17 residues. CDR1 and CDR2 from the germline V gene are MDHEN and SYDVKM. The germline V and J ends were trimmed by 5 bases and 4 bases, with 21 bases remaining between them. The CDR3 sequence is CASSLTPRQVRNQPQHF. The DNA of the CDR3 is TGTGCCAGCAGTCTTACCCCTAGACAGGTTAGAAATCAGCCCCAGCATTTT.

This clone has a handful of counts. V usage is TRBV7-9 and J usage is TRBJ1-4; the D gene is possibly TRBD1 (5 bases). The CDR3 consists of 16 residues. V dropped 4 bases and J dropped 0 bases, with 12 bases sitting between them. Germline CDR1 SEHNR, CDR2 FQNEAQ (reference sequence). The CDR3 loop reads CASSSIRAPTNEKLFF. CDR3 sequence (DNA): TGTGCCAGCAGCTCGATCAGGGCACCAACTAATGAAAAACTGTTTTTT.

The V call is TRBV28, the J call TRBJ1-5; maybe TRBD1 (5 bases). Trimming took off 4 bases at V and 9 bases at J, with 16 bases between the two ends. CDR1 and CDR2 (germline): MDHEN, SYDVKM. This CDR3 spans 14 amino acids. Written as DNA, the CDR3 is TGTGCCAGCAGTTACGGGGGTCCCCCACGGCCCCAGCATTTT. It codes for CASSYGGPPRPQHF.

J is TRBJ2-1 and V is TRBV28; possibly TRBD2 for D (5 bases). This CDR3 region has 16 residues. The germline gives CDR1 MDHEN, CDR2 SYDVKM. Between the trimmed V and J ends, which lost 6 bases and 3 bases, there was a span of 18 bases. CDR3 protein: CASRGASPRVYNEQFF. CDR3 DNA sequence: TGTGCCAGCAGGGGAGCCTCCCCTCGAGTCTACAATGAGCAGTTCTTC.

CDR3 sequence (DNA): TGTGCCAGTAGTAAGAGGGGGACAGGGGGCGTCGGCAATCAGCCCCAGCATTTT. Translating gives CASSKRGTGGVGNQPQHF. V gene TRBV19 combines with J gene TRBJ1-5; the match to TRBD1 covers 12 bases. Germline trimming cut 4 bases from V and 2 bases from J; bases unmatched to any gene: 9. This CDR3 is 18 amino acids long. Germline V gene sequence: CDR1 LNHDA, CDR2 SQIVND (reference sequence). Filled out from reference TRBV19 and TRBJ1-5, the complete variable domain reads DGGITQSPKYLFRKEGQNVTLSCEQNLNHDAMYWYRQDPGQGLRLIYYSQIVNDFQKGDIAEGYSVSREKKESFPLTVTSAQKNPTAFYLCASSKRGTGGVGNQPQHFGDGTRLSIL.

The chain has TRBV6-5 and TRBJ2-1; TRBD1 is a possible D gene (6 bases). V was cut by 6 bases and J by 9 bases, with 18 bases left in between. The length of the CDR3 is 14 residues. The germline V gene has CDR1 MNHEY and CDR2 SVGAGI. The CDR3 sequence: CASRTGSSRGEQFF. The CDR3 coding sequence is TGTGCCAGCAGGACGGGATCGAGCAGGGGTGAGCAGTTCTTC.

This clone was recorded only once. The chain recombines TRBV4-3 with TRBJ2-1, with 13 bases identical to TRBD2. Unmatched junction bases numbered 8, after V lost 0 bases and J lost 3 bases. Per the germline V gene, CDR1 is LGHNA and CDR2 is YSLEER. This CDR3 comprises 19 residues. The DNA for the CDR3 is TGCGCCAGCAGCCAAGACGAGGGACTAGCGGGATCTGACTACAATGAGCAGTTCTTC. This codes for CASSQDEGLAGSDYNEQFF.

This clone showed up just once. The CDR3 DNA reads TGTGCCAGCAGTGAACTTAATCAGCCCCAGCATTTT. It codes for CASSELNQPQHF. The gene calls are TRBV2 and TRBJ1-5, with D unclear. With 2 bases removed from V and 4 bases from J, the gap between germline ends came to 3 bases. CDR3 size: 12 residues. Germline V gene lookup returns CDR1 SNHLY and CDR2 FYNNEI.